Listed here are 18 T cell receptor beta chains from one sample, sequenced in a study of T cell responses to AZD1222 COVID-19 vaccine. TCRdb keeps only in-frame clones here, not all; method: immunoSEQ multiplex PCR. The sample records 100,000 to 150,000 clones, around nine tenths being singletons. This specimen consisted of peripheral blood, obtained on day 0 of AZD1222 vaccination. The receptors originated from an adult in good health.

The DNA of the CDR3 is TGTGCCAGCAGCCGAAGCTACGAGCAGTACTTC. It translates to CASSRSYEQYF. This chain uses TRBV3-1 (or the pseudogene TRBV3-2) with TRBJ2-7; D is unclear. Germline CDR1 is LGHDT and CDR2 is YNNKEL (reference sequence). This CDR3 comprises 11 residues. Trimming took 4 bases from V and 3 from J, leaving 4 bases between them.

CDR3 sequence (DNA): TGTGCCAGCAGCTTTGGGACAGGGTTATACGAGCAGTACTTC. Residues: CASSFGTGLYEQYF. The chain joins TRBV11-2 to TRBJ2-7; 9 bases agree with TRBD1. Germline CDR1 reads SGHAT; CDR2 reads FQNNGV. V trimming: 3 bases; J trimming: 4 bases; junction bases outside the gene matches: 4. The CDR3 totals 14 residues.

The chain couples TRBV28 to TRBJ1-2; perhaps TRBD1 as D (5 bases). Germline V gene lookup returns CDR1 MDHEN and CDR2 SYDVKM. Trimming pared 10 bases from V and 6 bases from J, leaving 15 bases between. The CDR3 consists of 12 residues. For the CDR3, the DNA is TGTGCCACCTCGGGGGGATTTGATGGCTACACCTTC. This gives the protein CATSGGFDGYTF.

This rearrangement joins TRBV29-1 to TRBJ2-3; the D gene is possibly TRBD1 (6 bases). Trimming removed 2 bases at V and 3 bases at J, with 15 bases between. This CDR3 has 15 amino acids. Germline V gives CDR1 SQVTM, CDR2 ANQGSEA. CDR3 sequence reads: CSVESLGQGTDTQYF. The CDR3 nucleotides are TGCAGCGTTGAATCCCTGGGCCAGGGGACAGATACGCAGTATTTT.

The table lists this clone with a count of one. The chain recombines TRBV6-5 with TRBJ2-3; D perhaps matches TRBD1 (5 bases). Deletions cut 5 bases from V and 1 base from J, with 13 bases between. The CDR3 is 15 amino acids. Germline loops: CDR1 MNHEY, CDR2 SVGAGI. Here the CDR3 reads CASSTQGWGTDTQYF. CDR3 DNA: TGTGCCAGCAGTACCCAGGGCTGGGGCACAGATACGCAGTATTTT.

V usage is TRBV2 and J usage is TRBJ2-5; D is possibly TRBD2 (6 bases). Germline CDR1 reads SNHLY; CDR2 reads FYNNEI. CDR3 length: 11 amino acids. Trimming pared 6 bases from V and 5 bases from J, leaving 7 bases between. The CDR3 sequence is CASREGETQYF. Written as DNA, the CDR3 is TGTGCCAGCAGGGAGGGGGAGACCCAGTACTTC.

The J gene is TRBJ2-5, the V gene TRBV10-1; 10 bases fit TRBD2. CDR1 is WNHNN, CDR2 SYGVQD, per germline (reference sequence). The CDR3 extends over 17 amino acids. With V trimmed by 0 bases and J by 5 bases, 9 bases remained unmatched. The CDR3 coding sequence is TGCGCCAGCAGTGAGTCCCCAAGCGGGGGGGGCCTGGAGACCCAGTACTTC. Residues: CASSESPSGGGLETQYF.

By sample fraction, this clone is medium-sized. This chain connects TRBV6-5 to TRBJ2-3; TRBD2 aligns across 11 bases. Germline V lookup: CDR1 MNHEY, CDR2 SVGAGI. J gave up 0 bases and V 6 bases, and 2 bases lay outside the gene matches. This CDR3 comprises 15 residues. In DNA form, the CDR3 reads TGTGCCAGCAGGAGACTAGCGGGGAGCACAGATACGCAGTATTTT. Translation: CASRRLAGSTDTQYF.

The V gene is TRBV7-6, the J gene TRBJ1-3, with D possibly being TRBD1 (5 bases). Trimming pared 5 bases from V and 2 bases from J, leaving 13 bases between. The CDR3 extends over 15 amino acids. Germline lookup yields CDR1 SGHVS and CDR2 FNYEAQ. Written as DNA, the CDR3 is TGTGCCAGCAGCCCGGGACCTAAAACTGGAAACACCATATATTTT. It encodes CASSPGPKTGNTIYF. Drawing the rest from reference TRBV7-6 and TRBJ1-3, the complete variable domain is GAGVSQSPRYKVTKRGQDVALRCDPISGHVSLYWYRQALGQGPEFLTYFNYEAQQDKSGLPNDRFSAERPEGSISTLTIQRTEQRDSAMYRCASSPGPKTGNTIYFGEGSWLTVV.

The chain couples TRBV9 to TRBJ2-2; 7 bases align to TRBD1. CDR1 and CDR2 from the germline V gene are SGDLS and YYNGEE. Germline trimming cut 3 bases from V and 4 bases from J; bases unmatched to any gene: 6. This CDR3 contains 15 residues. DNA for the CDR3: TGTGCCAGCAGCGCAGACAGGGTGGCCACCGGGGAGCTGTTTTTT. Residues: CASSADRVATGELFF.

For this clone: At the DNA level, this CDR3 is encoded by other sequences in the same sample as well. The DNA for the CDR3 is TGTGCCAGCAGCTTAGGCGGGAACACTGAAGCTTTCTTT. This codes for CASSLGGNTEAFF. The J gene is TRBJ1-1, the V gene TRBV11-3; the D is unclear. This CDR3 contains 13 residues. V lost 1 base and J 1 base, leaving 4 bases between the germline ends. Per the germline V gene, CDR1 is SGHNT and CDR2 is YENEEA.

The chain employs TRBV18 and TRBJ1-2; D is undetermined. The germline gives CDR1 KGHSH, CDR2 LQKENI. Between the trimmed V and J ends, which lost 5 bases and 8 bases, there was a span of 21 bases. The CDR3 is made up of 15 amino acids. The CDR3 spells CASSSRRVWSLGYTF. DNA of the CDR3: TGTGCCAGCTCATCCCGCCGGGTCTGGTCCTTAGGCTACACCTTC.

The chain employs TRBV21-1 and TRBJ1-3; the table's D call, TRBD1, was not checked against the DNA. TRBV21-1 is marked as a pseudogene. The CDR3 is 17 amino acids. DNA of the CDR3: TGTGCCAGCAGCTTACCCAGGGGACCTTTGCCTGGAAACACCATATATTTT. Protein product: CASSLPRGPLPGNTIYF.

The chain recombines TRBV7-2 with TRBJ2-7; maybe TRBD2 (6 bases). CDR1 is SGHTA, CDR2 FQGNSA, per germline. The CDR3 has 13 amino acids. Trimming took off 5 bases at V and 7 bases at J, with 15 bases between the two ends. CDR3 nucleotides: TGTGCCAGCAGCAATTGGGGGGTCCTAGAGCAGTACTTC. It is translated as CASSNWGVLEQYF.

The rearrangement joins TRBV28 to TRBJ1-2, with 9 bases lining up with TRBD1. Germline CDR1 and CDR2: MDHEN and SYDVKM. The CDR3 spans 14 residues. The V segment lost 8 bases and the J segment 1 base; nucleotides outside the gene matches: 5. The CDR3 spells CASGYRGRNYGYTF. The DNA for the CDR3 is TGTGCCAGCGGCTACAGGGGGCGTAACTATGGCTACACCTTC.

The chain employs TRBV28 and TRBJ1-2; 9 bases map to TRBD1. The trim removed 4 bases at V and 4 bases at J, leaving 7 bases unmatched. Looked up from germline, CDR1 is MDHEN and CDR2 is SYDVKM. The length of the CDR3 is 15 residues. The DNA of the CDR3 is TGTGCCAGCAGTTCCCCCGGGACAGGGAGCTATGGCTACACCTTC. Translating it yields CASSSPGTGSYGYTF.

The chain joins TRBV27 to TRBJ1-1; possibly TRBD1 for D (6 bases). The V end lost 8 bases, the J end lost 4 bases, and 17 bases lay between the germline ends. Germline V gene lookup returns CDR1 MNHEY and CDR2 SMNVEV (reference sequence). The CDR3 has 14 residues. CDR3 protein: CASGRGGSSTEAFF. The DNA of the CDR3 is TGTGCCAGCGGACGCGGGGGCTCGAGCACTGAAGCTTTCTTT.

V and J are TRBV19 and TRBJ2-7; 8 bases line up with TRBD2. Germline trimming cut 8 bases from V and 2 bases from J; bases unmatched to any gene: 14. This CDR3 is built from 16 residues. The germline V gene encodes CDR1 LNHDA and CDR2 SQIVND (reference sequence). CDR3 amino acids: CASFRSGGPFPYEQYF. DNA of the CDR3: TGTGCCAGTTTCCGATCGGGGGGGCCCTTTCCCTACGAGCAGTACTTC.